Shown below are 30 T cell receptor beta chains from a single sample sequenced in a study of T-cell reconstitution after alpha-beta-depleted transplantation in children. For TCRbeta, the library was prepared with unique molecular identifiers. TCRdb redid the calling of the PCR reads with MiXCR, one entry per CDR3 protein. In the table there are 250,000 to 400,000 distinct CDR3 sequences, approximately 23% of which are singletons. This specimen was PBMCs, mostly from graft donor cells, taken 180 days after TCRalphabeta/CD19-depleted stem cell transplant. The receptors derive from a male patient younger than 18 who had a stem cell transplant for acute lymphoblastic leukemia, so the T cells may come from the graft donor.

The table lists this clonotype with a few counts. The chain has TRBV20-1 and TRBJ2-7, with 7 bases matching TRBD1. The CDR3 sequence is 12 residues long. Germline lookup yields CDR1 DFQATT and CDR2 SNEGSKA (reference sequence). With 3 bases clipped from V and 5 bases from J, the junction kept 4 bases outside the gene matches. CDR3 coding DNA: TGCAGTGCTAGTCGCAGGGGGAACGAGCAGTACTTC. It specifies CSASRRGNEQYF.

This clonotype was counted only a few times. This chain joins TRBV20-1 and TRBJ1-1; D is undetermined. The CDR3 runs to 13 residues. Trimming left V 8 bases short and J 0 bases short, with 13 bases between. Germline loops: CDR1 DFQATT, CDR2 SNEGSKA (reference sequence). CDR3 DNA sequence: TGCAGTCCGATCCCGGTCATGAACACTGAAGCTTTCTTT. Translating it yields CSPIPVMNTEAFF.

The chain uses TRBV7-2 and TRBJ1-1; no firm D call. The V and J ends lost 4 bases and 11 bases respectively, with 17 bases between them. Germline-derived CDR1 and CDR2 are SGHTA and FQGNSA. CDR3 length: 13 residues. CDR3 bases: TGTGCCAGCAGCTCTCGAGACCGCCCGGGCGCTTTCTTT. Translated: CASSSRDRPGAFF. The complete variable domain, with remaining parts taken from reference TRBV7-2 and TRBJ1-1, reads GAGVSQSPSNKVTEKGKDVELRCDPISGHTALYWYRQSLGQGLEFLIYFQGNSAPDKSGLPSDRFSAERTGGSVSTLTIQRTQQEDSAVYLCASSSRDRPGAFFGQGTRLTVV.

With respect to this clonotype: This may stem from a read error, because a much larger clone lies one nucleotide away. CDR3 sequence reads: CSAQGQDNQPQHF. CDR3 sequence (DNA): TGCAGCGCCCAAGGACAGGACAATCAGCCCCAGCATTTT. V gene TRBV29-1 combines with J gene TRBJ1-5; 7 bases fit TRBD1. V gave up 7 bases and J gave up 3 bases; unmatched junction bases: 6. Germline values: CDR1 SQVTM, CDR2 ANQGSEA. The CDR3 loop spans 13 amino acids. The whole variable domain, remainder taken from reference TRBV29-1 and TRBJ1-5, is SAVISQKPSRDICQRGTSLTIQCQVDSQVTMMFWYRQQPGQSLTLIATANQGSEATYESGFVIDKFPISRPNLTFSTLTVSNMSPEDSSIYLCSAQGQDNQPQHFGDGTRLSIL.

This clonotype was picked up one time. The chain recombines TRBV11-2 with TRBJ2-7; no clear D. CDR1 and CDR2 (germline): SGHAT, FQNNGV. Trimming stripped 5 bases from V and 6 bases from J, with 20 bases between. This CDR3 has 15 amino acids. The CDR3 sequence is CASSAQPVASLEQYF. The CDR3 coding sequence is TGTGCCAGCAGCGCGCAGCCCGTGGCGTCCCTCGAGCAGTACTTC.

This clonotype appeared once. The chain links TRBV20-1 to TRBJ2-5, with D perhaps matching TRBD2 (6 bases). The CDR3 is 15 amino acids. Between the trimmed V and J ends, which lost 6 bases and 7 bases, there was a span of 24 bases. Germline CDR1 and CDR2: DFQATT and SNEGSKA (reference sequence). The CDR3 protein is CSADDGTYHDGTQYF. The CDR3 DNA follows: TGCAGTGCAGACGACGGGACTTACCATGACGGGACCCAGTACTTC.

This clonotype was detected a few times. J is TRBJ1-3 and V is TRBV6-5, with 7 bases aligning to TRBD1. Germline V gene data show CDR1 as MNHEY and CDR2 as SVGAGI. This CDR3 contains 14 residues. The V gene end was trimmed by 0 bases and the J gene end by 7 bases; junction bases not matched to a gene: 3. This CDR3 reads CASSYSTGKNTIYF. In DNA form, the CDR3 reads TGTGCCAGCAGTTACTCGACAGGGAAGAACACCATATATTTT.

This clonotype was seen a few times. This chain links TRBV5-1 with TRBJ1-3; D is unclear. The CDR3 is 17 residues long. Between the trimmed V and J ends, which lost 0 bases and 3 bases, there was a span of 16 bases. CDR1 and CDR2 from the germline V gene are SGHRS and YFSETQ. In nucleotides, the CDR3 is TGCGCCAGCAGCTTGGATCCGGGGTGGGCCGGTGGAAACACCATATATTTT. Translation gives CASSLDPGWAGGNTIYF.

This clonotype turned up a few times. This chain links TRBV28 with TRBJ2-2; D is unclear. This CDR3 is 15 amino acids long. The V end lost 6 bases, the J end lost 7 bases, and 18 bases lay between the germline ends. Germline CDR1 reads MDHEN; CDR2 reads SYDVKM. The CDR3 here is CASSPQSAPGGELFF. DNA of the CDR3: TGTGCCAGCAGCCCCCAGTCAGCGCCCGGCGGGGAGCTGTTTTTT.

This clonotype was seen more than once but under ten times. The chain employs TRBV4-1 and TRBJ1-5; D is unclear. V gave up 0 bases and J gave up 4 bases, with 7 bases separating them. The germline gives CDR1 MGHRA, CDR2 YSYEKL. The CDR3 covers 14 residues. CDR3 bases: TGCGCCAGCAGCCAAGACCCCGGGAATCAGCCCCAGCATTTT. It translates to CASSQDPGNQPQHF.

The chain couples TRBV15 to TRBJ2-7; TRBD1 agrees at 10 bases. The germline CDR1 and CDR2 sequences are LNHNV and YYDKDF (reference sequence). V trimming: 4 bases; J trimming: 0 bases; junction bases outside the gene matches: 18. The CDR3 spans 20 residues. This CDR3 is CATSTERESLGQGGSYEQYF. The CDR3 coding sequence is TGTGCCACCAGCACAGAGAGAGAGTCACTCGGACAGGGGGGCTCCTACGAGCAGTACTTC.

V is TRBV12-3 or TRBV12-4 and J is TRBJ1-5; D perhaps matches TRBD1 (6 bases). The CDR3 length is 16 residues. Trimming removed 5 bases from V and 6 bases from J, with 20 bases in between. The CDR3 loop reads CASSLGRGRGAQPQHF. CDR3 DNA: TGTGCCAGCAGTCTGGGGAGGGGCAGGGGAGCTCAGCCCCAGCATTTT.

The rearrangement uses TRBV2 and TRBJ1-5; 7 bases map to TRBD1. Germline V gene lookup returns CDR1 SNHLY and CDR2 FYNNEI. The CDR3 length is 15 residues. Losses at the gene ends were 6 bases for V and 7 bases for J; bases not matched to a gene: 12. The CDR3 coding sequence is TGTGCCAGCAGGGACAGGACAGTCCTCCGGCAGCCCCAGCATTTT. Encoded protein: CASRDRTVLRQPQHF.

This clonotype was observed a few times. This chain joins TRBV9 and TRBJ2-1; 8 bases are shared with TRBD1. Germline CDR1 and CDR2: SGDLS and YYNGEE. Trimming took 0 bases from V and 12 from J; bases not matched to a gene: 14. The CDR3 length is 16 residues. CDR3 protein: CASSVAGQGRGVMQFF. In nucleotides, the CDR3 is TGTGCCAGCAGCGTAGCCGGACAGGGCCGGGGAGTGATGCAGTTCTTC. Full variable domain (missing parts from reference TRBV9 and TRBJ2-1): DSGVTQTPKHLITATGQRVTLRCSPRSGDLSVYWYQQSLDQGLQFLIQYYNGEERAKGNILERFSAQQFPDLHSELNLSSLELGDSALYFCASSVAGQGRGVMQFFGPGTRLTVL.

This clonotype showed up just once. The chain carries TRBV7-2 and TRBJ1-1; D is unresolved. V lost 2 bases, J lost 0 bases, and 10 bases lay in between. This CDR3 comprises 15 residues. CDR1 is SGHTA, CDR2 FQGNSA, per germline. This CDR3 is CASSLRITVNTEAFF. DNA of the CDR3: TGTGCCAGCAGCTTAAGAATCACGGTGAACACTGAAGCTTTCTTT.

The rearrangement uses TRBV5-6 and TRBJ2-6; maybe TRBD1 (6 bases). The CDR3 loop spans 21 amino acids. In germline, CDR1 is SGHDT, CDR2 YYEEEE. V was pared by 0 bases and J by 2 bases, with 24 bases between. CDR3 sequence reads: CASSLVFRSSTGSPGANVLTF. The DNA for the CDR3 is TGTGCCAGCAGCTTGGTCTTTAGAAGTAGTACAGGGTCACCTGGGGCCAACGTCCTGACTTTC. The entire variable domain, with the rest obtained from reference TRBV5-6 and TRBJ2-6, is as follows: DAGVTQSPTHLIKTRGQQVTLRCSPKSGHDTVSWYQQALGQGPQFIFQYYEEEERQRGNFPDRFSGHQFPNYSSELNVNALLLGDSALYLCASSLVFRSSTGSPGANVLTFGAGSRLTVL.

This clonotype showed up just a few times. The chain uses TRBV27 and TRBJ2-7, with D possibly TRBD1 on 6 matching bases. From germline, CDR1 is MNHEY and CDR2 SMNVEV (reference sequence). V shed 0 bases and J shed 2 bases, with 11 bases lying between them. The CDR3 runs to 15 residues. The CDR3 is CASSLSPDSAYEQYF. The CDR3 nucleotides read TGTGCCAGCAGTTTATCCCCGGACAGTGCCTACGAGCAGTACTTC.

The DNA of the CDR3 is TGCGCCAGCAGCTCCGCCCTAGCGGGAGGGTTTTACGAGCAGTACTTC. Its protein is CASSSALAGGFYEQYF. The chain links TRBV5-1 to TRBJ2-7, with 12 positions matching TRBD2. The CDR3 consists of 16 residues. Trimming at V came to 3 bases and at J to 4 bases, leaving 8 bases not matched to a gene. Germline V lookup: CDR1 SGHRS, CDR2 YFSETQ.

The chain couples TRBV11-2 to TRBJ2-7, with a weak D call TRBD1 (6 bases). The germline gives CDR1 SGHAT, CDR2 FQNNGV. Between the trimmed V and J ends, which lost 5 bases and 0 bases, there was a span of 20 bases. The CDR3 runs to 17 residues. In nucleotides, the CDR3 is TGTGCCAGCAGCAGAACCCGGGCAGGGGTTAGCTCCTACGAGCAGTACTTC. It encodes CASSRTRAGVSSYEQYF.

In its sample, this clonotype was seen a few times. The chain combines TRBV11-3 with TRBJ2-7; 9 bases match TRBD2. The CDR3 is made up of 16 amino acids. Trimming took 0 bases from V and 3 from J; bases not matched to a gene: 6. The germline CDR1 and CDR2 sequences are SGHNT and YENEEA. CDR3 nucleotides: TGTGCCAGCAGCTTAGATCTGCCTAGCGGGGTCTACGAGCAGTACTTC. Protein sequence: CASSLDLPSGVYEQYF.

This sequence joins TRBV12-3 or TRBV12-4 and TRBJ2-7; D is undetermined. V lost 3 bases to trimming and J lost 3 bases, with 6 bases between them. CDR3 length: 12 amino acids. The CDR3 sequence: CASSFSVYEQYF. The CDR3 DNA reads as TGTGCCAGCAGTTTTTCTGTCTACGAGCAGTACTTC.

This chain uses TRBV7-9 with TRBJ2-4, with 12 nucleotides matching TRBD2. The V gene's germline CDR1 is SEHNR and CDR2 FQNEAQ (reference sequence). Trimming took 2 bases from V and 10 from J; bases not matched to a gene: 9. The CDR3 loop spans 16 amino acids. The CDR3: CASSLPLAGGGGIQYF. CDR3 DNA: TGTGCCAGCAGCTTACCACTAGCGGGAGGAGGAGGGATTCAGTACTTC.

The chain joins TRBV7-2 to TRBJ2-7; D gene ambiguous. The CDR3 is made up of 15 amino acids. The V gene's germline CDR1 is SGHTA and CDR2 FQGNSA. V gave up 4 bases and J gave up 0 bases, with 13 bases separating them. The DNA of the CDR3 is TGTGCCAGCAGCTATAGAGCCGGATACTCCTACGAGCAGTACTTC. Amino acid sequence: CASSYRAGYSYEQYF.

The chain has TRBV14 and TRBJ2-3; D perhaps matches TRBD2 (7 bases). Trimming cost V 5 bases and J 2 bases, with 20 bases left between them. CDR3 size: 17 residues. Germline assignment: CDR1 SGHDN and CDR2 FVKESK. This CDR3 is CASSSHGGQGITDTQYF. CDR3 in DNA: TGTGCCAGCAGCTCGCACGGGGGGCAGGGAATCACAGATACGCAGTATTTT.

The chain employs TRBV28 and TRBJ2-6, with 8 bases that match TRBD1. CDR1 MDHEN and CDR2 SYDVKM come from the germline V gene. The CDR3 is made up of 17 amino acids. V lost 7 bases, J lost 2 bases, and 10 bases stayed unmatched. The CDR3 coding sequence is TGTGCCAGCACCCTAGACAGGGGAGTAACTGGGGCCAACGTCCTGACTTTC. Its translation is CASTLDRGVTGANVLTF.

This clonotype was detected only a few times. The chain uses TRBV15 and TRBJ2-2, with 11 bases identical to TRBD1. The CDR3 has 18 residues. Germline CDR1 is LNHNV and CDR2 is YYDKDF (reference sequence). V trimming: 0 bases; J trimming: 3 bases; junction bases outside the gene matches: 6. CDR3 sequence reads: CATSREDRGLIDTGELFF. CDR3 sequence (DNA): TGTGCCACCAGCAGAGAGGACAGGGGGCTAATAGACACCGGGGAGCTGTTTTTT.

The chain joins TRBV4-1 to TRBJ2-1; TRBD2 matches at 8 bases. Trimming took 3 bases from V and 10 from J; bases not matched to a gene: 14. Germline V gene sequence: CDR1 MGHRA, CDR2 YSYEKL. The CDR3 contains 16 residues. In nucleotides, the CDR3 is TGCGCCAGCAGCCACCTCGGGAGGGCCGTTTTAAGGGAGCAGTTCTTC. This encodes CASSHLGRAVLREQFF.

This clonotype was observed a handful of times. The V call is TRBV12-3 or TRBV12-4, the J call TRBJ2-2; 13 bases are shared with TRBD2. V trimming: 2 bases; J trimming: 6 bases; junction bases outside the gene matches: 3. The CDR3 sequence is 16 residues long. The CDR3 DNA follows: TGTGCCAGCAGTTTATTGGGACTAGCGGGACCCGGGGAGCTGTTTTTT. Protein sequence: CASSLLGLAGPGELFF.

In nucleotides, the CDR3 is TGTGCCAGCAGCTTGACCCGCAACAGGGGCATCTACGAGCAGTACTTC. Translation: CASSLTRNRGIYEQYF. This chain uses TRBV5-5 with TRBJ2-7, with 7 bases matching TRBD1. CDR3 length equals 16 residues. The germline CDR1 and CDR2 sequences are SGHKS and YYEKEE (reference sequence). Trimming at V came to 1 base and at J to 3 bases, leaving 10 bases not matched to a gene.

The V gene is TRBV20-1, the J gene TRBJ2-1; TRBD2 aligns across 13 bases. Germline V lookup: CDR1 DFQATT, CDR2 SNEGSKA (reference sequence). Trimming at V came to 5 bases and at J to 7 bases, leaving 8 bases not matched to a gene. CDR3 length equals 15 residues. The CDR3 is CSASGLAGRRNEQFF. The CDR3 bases are TGCAGTGCTTCGGGACTAGCGGGGAGGAGGAATGAGCAGTTCTTC.